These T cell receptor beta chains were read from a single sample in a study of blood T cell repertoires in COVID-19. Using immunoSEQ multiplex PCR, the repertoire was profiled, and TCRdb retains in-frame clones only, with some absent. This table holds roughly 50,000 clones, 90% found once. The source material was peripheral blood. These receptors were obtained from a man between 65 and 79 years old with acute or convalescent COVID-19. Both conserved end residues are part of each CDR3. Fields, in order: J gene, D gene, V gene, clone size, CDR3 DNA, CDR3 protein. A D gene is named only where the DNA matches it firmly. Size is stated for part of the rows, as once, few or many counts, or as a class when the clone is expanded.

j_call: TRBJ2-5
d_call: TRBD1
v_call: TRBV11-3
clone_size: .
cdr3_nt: TGTGCCAGCAGCGTCACAGGGGTTTATGGGGAGACCCAGTACTTC
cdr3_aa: CASSVTGVYGETQYF

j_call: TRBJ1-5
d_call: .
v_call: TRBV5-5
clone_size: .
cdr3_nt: TGTGCCAGCAGCTTGGGGGTGGGCAGCAATCAGCCCCAGCATTTT
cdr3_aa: CASSLGVGSNQPQHF

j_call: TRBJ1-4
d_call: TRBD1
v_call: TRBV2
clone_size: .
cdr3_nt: TGTGCCAGCAGCGGGGGGGACAGGGTTAATGAAAAACTGTTTTTT
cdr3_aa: CASSGGDRVNEKLFF

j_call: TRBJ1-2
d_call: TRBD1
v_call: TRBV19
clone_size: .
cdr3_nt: TGTGCCAGTAGTGTGACAGGGGATATCAACTATGGCTACACCTTC
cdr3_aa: CASSVTGDINYGYTF

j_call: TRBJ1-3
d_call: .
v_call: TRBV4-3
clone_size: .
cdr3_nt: TGCGCCAGCAGCCACGTCCAACGGGGGACCCTCTCTGGAAACACCATATATTTT
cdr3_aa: CASSHVQRGTLSGNTIYF

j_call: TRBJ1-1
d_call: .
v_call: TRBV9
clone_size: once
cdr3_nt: TGTGCCAGCAGCGTAGGACACTCGGGGGGCACTGAAGCTTTCTTT
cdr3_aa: CASSVGHSGGTEAFF

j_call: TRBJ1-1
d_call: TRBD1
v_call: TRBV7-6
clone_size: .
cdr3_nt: TGTGCCAGCAGCTCGTGGGACAGGGACACTGAAGCTTTCTTT
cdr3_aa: CASSSWDRDTEAFF

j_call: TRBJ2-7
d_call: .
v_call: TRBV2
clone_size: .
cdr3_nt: TGTGCCAGCAGTGGAGGCCAGGGCCGACACGAGCAGTACTTC
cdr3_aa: CASSGGQGRHEQYF

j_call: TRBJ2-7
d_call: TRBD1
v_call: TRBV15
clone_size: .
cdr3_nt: TGTGCCACCAGCAGAGAACGAGCGGGACAGGGGACCTACGAGCAGTACTTC
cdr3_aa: CATSRERAGQGTYEQYF

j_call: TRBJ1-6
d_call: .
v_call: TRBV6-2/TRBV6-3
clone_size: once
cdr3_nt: TGTGCCAGCAGTTACCACTCGGCGGACTATAATTCACCCCTCCACTTT
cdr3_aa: CASSYHSADYNSPLHF

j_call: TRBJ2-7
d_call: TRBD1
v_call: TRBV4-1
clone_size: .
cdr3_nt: TGCGCCAGCAGCCAAGCGAATTTTGTCGGACAGGCATCCTACGAGCAGTACTTC
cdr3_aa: CASSQANFVGQASYEQYF

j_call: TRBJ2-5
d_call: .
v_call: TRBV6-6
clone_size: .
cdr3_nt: TGTGCCAGCAGTTACCCTATCCGACAGGTAGGGGAGACCCAGTACTTC
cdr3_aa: CASSYPIRQVGETQYF

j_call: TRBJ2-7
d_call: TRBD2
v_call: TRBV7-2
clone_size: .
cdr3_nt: TGTGCCAGCAGCTCCACGACTAGCGGGGGGGCGAGAGAGCAGTACTTC
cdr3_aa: CASSSTTSGGAREQYF

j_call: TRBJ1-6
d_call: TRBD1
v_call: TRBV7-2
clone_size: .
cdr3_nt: TGTGCCAGCAGCTGGGACAGGCCCTCACCCCTCCACTTT
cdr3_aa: CASSWDRPSPLHF

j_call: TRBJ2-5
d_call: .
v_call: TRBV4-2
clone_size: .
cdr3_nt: TGTGCCAGCAGCCCCCCGGCGGGGGCCCAAGAGACCCAGTACTTC
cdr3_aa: CASSPPAGAQETQYF

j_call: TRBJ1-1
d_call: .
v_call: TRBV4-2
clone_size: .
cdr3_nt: TGTGCCAGCAGCCAAGAGGTGACAGATCTCACTGAAGCTTTCTTT
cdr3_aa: CASSQEVTDLTEAFF

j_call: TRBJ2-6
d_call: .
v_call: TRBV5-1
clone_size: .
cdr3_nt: TGCGCCAGCAGCTTTTGGCAGTCTGGGGCCAACGTCCTGACTTTC
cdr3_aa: CASSFWQSGANVLTF

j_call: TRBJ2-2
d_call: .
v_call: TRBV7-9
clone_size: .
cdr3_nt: TGTGCCAGCAGCTTGCGTGGGGCGAGGAACACCGGGGAGCTGTTTTTT
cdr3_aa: CASSLRGARNTGELFF

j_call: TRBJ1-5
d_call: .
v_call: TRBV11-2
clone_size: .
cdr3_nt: TGTGCCAGCAGCTTAGATTTGTCAGGGCCCCAGCATTTT
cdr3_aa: CASSLDLSGPQHF

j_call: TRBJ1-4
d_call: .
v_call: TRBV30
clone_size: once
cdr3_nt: TGTGCCTGGAATGGGGGCGGCGAAAAACTGTTTTTT
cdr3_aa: CAWNGGGEKLFF

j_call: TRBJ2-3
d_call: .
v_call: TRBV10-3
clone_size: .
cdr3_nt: TGTGCCATCAGTGCCATAATTGGGACAGGGTCGGCTAGCGGGGGTGACACAGATACGCAGTATTTT
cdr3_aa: CAISAIIGTGSASGGDTDTQYF

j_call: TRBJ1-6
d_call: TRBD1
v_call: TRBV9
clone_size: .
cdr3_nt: TGTGCCAGCAGCCACAGGGGGGAAAATTCACCCCTCCACTTT
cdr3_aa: CASSHRGENSPLHF

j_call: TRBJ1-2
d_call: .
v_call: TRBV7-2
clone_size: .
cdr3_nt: TGTGCCAGCAGCTCCCAACAGGTTACTAACTATGGCTACACCTTC
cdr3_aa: CASSSQQVTNYGYTF

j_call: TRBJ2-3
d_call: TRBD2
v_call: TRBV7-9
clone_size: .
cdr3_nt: TGTGCCAGCAGTTCGCCGCGGGGGAGCACAGATACGCAGTATTTT
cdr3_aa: CASSSPRGSTDTQYF

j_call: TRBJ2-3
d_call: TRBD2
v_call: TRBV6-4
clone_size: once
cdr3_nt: TGTGCCAGCAGTGAGGTAGCGGGGAGACCGGATACGCAGTATTTT
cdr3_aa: CASSEVAGRPDTQYF

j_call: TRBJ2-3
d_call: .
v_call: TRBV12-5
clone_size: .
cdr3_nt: TGTGCTAGTGAAAATGGGGCGGGGTCAGATACGCAGTATTTT
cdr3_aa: CASENGAGSDTQYF

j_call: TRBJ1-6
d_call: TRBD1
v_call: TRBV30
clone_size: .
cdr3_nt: TGTGCCTGGAGTGCGGGAGGACAGGGGAGTTCACCCCTCCACTTT
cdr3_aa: CAWSAGGQGSSPLHF

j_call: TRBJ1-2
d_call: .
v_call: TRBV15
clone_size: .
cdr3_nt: TGTGCCACCAGCAGAACCCGCGGGGCGATCTATGGCTACACCTTC
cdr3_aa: CATSRTRGAIYGYTF

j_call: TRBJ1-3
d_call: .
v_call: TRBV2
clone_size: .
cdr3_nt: TGTGCCAGCAGTGAAGAGGGGTTAGCTGGAAACACCATATATTTT
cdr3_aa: CASSEEGLAGNTIYF

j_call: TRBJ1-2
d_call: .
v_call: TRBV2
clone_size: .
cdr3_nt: TGTGCCAGCAGTGAGGAACAGGGAGCATATGGCTACACCTTC
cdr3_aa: CASSEEQGAYGYTF

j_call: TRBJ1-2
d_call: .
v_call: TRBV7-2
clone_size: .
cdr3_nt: TGTGCCAGCAGCTTAGTATGGACGGAGGGCTATGGCTACACCTTC
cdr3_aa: CASSLVWTEGYGYTF

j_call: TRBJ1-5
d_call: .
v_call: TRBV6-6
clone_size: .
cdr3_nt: TGTGCCAGCAGTTACGGGGGGGATAGCAATCAGCCCCAGCATTTT
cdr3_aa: CASSYGGDSNQPQHF

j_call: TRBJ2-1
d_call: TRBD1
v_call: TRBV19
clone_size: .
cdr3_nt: TGTGCCAGTAGTATAGGGCCCTCGGGACAGGGGTACAATGAGCAGTTCTTC
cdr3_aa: CASSIGPSGQGYNEQFF

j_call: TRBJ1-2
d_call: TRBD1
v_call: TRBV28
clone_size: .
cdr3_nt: TGTGCCAGCAGTACAGACAGGGTAGGCGGCTACACCTTC
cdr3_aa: CASSTDRVGGYTF

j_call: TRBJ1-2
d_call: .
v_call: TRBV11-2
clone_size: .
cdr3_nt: TGTGCCAGCAGCACCCGACAGCTTTATGGCTACACCTTC
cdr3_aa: CASSTRQLYGYTF

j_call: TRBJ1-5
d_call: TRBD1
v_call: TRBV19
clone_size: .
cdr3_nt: TGTGCCAGTAGTCGACCCCCCGGGACAGCAAATCAGCCCCAGCATTTT
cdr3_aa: CASSRPPGTANQPQHF

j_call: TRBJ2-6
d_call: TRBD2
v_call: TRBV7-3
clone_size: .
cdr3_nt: TGTGCCAGCACCACGGGAGGCGCAGACTCCTCTGGGGCCAACGTCCTGACTTTC
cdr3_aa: CASTTGGADSSGANVLTF

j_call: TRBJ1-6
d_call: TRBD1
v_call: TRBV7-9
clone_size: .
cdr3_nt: TGTGCCAGCAGCGTTGCCGGGACAGGGTATAATTCACCCCTCCACTTT
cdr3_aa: CASSVAGTGYNSPLHF

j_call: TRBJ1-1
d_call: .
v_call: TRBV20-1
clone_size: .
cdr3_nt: TGCAGTGCTAGTTGGAGGGCAATAGCTTTCTTT
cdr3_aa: CSASWRAIAFF

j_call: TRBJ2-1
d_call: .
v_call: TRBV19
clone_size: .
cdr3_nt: TGTGCCAGTAGTGGTAGGGAGTACAATGAGCAGTTCTTC
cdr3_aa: CASSGREYNEQFF

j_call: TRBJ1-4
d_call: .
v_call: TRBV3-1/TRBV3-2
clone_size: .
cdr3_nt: TGTGCCAGCAGCCAAGTCCGGGGTCTTAATGAAAAACTGTTTTTT
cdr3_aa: CASSQVRGLNEKLFF

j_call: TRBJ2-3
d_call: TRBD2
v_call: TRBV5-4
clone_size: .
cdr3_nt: TGTGCCAGCAGCTTCTGGACTAGCGGAATCACAGATACGCAGTATTTT
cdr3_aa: CASSFWTSGITDTQYF

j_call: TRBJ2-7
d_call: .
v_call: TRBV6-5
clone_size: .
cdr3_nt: TGTGCCAGCAGTTACTGGGGAGGTGAGCAGTACTTC
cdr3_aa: CASSYWGGEQYF

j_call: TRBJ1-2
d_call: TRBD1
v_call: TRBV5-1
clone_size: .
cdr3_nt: TGCGCCAGCAGCTTGGAGTCAGGGGGCGTTGGCTACACCTTC
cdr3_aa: CASSLESGGVGYTF

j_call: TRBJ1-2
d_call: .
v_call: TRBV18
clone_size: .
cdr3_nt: TGTGCCAGCTCAATGGACAGAAATACTAACTATGGCTACACCTTC
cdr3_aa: CASSMDRNTNYGYTF

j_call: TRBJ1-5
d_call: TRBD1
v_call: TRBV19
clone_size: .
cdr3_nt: TGTGCCAGTAGCACTGACAGGGGGCACAATCAGCCCCAGCATTTT
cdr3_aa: CASSTDRGHNQPQHF

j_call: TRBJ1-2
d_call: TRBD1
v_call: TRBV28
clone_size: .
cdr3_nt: TGTGCCAGCAGTTTGGATAGACAGGGGGCAGGCTATGGCTACACCTTC
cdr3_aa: CASSLDRQGAGYGYTF

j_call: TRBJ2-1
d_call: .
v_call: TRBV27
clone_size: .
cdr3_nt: TGTGCCAGCAAGAGAAGCGGGTGGGGTGAGCAGTTCTTC
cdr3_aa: CASKRSGWGEQFF

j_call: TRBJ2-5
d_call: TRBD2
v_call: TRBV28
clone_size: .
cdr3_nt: TGTGCCAGCAGAGAGCGGGGGGGCCGATCGAGGGAGACCCAGTACTTC
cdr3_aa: CASRERGGRSRETQYF

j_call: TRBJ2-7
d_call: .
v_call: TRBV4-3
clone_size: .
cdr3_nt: TGCGCCAGCAGCCCTGGTCTTGTGGGAGACGAGCAGTACTTC
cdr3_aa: CASSPGLVGDEQYF

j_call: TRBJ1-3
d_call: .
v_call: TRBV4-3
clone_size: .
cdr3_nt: TGCGCCAGCAGCCAAGAAGTGGGGGGAGGAAACACCATATATTTT
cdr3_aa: CASSQEVGGGNTIYF

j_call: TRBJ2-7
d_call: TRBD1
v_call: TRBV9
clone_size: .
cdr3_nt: TGTGCCAGCAGCGCCGGGACAGGGTCGAAGGAGCAGTACTTC
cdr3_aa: CASSAGTGSKEQYF

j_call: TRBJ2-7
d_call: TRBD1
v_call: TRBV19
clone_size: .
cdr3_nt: TGTGCCAGTAGACAGGACAGGGGTCCGACCTACGAGCAGTACTTC
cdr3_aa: CASRQDRGPTYEQYF

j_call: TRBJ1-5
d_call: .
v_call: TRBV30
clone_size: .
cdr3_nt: TGTGCCTGGGACAGGTTCCATAGCAATCAGCCCCAGCATTTT
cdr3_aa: CAWDRFHSNQPQHF

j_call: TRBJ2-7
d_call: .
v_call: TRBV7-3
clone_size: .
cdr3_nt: TGTGCCAGCAGCTTAGACCCGGGGGTAGCCTACGAGCAGTACTTC
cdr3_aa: CASSLDPGVAYEQYF